This T cell receptor (beta chain) came from a study of cytomegalovirus exposure and HLA in healthy donors. Study overall: Researchers previously reported finding roughly 120 million unique TCR beta sequences from 170 million or so T cells. Study-wide findings and caveats: Researchers reportedly found TCR beta sequences accurately predicted most subjects' HLA-A and HLA-B alleles. Previous analysis showed most TCR beta V segments were productive about 87% or about 30% of the time.

Healthy bone marrow donors made up the cohort. The PCR employed 60 Vbeta primers together with 13 Jbeta primers. Profiled with immunoSEQ multiplex PCR; TCRdb holds only in-frame clones, not every one. The sample holds 68,000 or so clones; approximately 75% are singletons and the top ten take around 7%. CDR1 MNHEY and CDR2 SVGAGI come from the germline V gene. V was clipped by 6 bases and J by 8 bases; unmatched bases: 11. CDR3 size: 15 residues. In the case of this clone: Its antigen remains unknown.

Sequencing used PBMCs. This chain joins TRBV6-5 and TRBJ1-2, with 11 bases that match TRBD1. The receptor was isolated from a human donor in good health. Written as DNA, the CDR3 is TGTGCCAGCAGCCCGGACAGGGGGCGCCTTGGAGGCTACACCTTC. Translation: CASSPDRGRLGGYTF.